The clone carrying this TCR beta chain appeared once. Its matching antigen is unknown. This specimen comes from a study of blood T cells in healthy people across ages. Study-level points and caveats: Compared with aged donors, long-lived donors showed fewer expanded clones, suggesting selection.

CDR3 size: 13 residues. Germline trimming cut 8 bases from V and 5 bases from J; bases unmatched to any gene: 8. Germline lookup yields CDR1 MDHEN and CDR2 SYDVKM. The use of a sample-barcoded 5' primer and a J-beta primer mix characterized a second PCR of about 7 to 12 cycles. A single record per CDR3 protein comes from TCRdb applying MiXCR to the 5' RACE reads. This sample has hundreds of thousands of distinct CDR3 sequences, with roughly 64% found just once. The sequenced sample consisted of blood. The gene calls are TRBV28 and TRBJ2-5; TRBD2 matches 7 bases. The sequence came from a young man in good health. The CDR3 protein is CASCRLALETQYF. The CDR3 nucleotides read TGTGCCAGCTGCCGACTAGCTTTGGAGACCCAGTACTTC.